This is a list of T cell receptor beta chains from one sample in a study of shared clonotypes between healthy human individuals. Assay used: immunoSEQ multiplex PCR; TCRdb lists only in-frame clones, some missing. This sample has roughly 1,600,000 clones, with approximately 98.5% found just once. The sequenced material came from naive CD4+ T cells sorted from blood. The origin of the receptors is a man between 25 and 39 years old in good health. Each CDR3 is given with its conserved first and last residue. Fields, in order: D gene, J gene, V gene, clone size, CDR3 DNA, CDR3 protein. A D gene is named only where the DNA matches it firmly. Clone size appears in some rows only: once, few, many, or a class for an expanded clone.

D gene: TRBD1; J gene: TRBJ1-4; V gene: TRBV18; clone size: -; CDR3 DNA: TGTGCCAGCTCACCACTTCCACAGGGGGCAACTAATGAAAAACTGTTTTTT; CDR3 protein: CASSPLPQGATNEKLFF
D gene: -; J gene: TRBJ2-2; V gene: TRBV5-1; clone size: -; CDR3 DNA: TGCGCCAGCAGCTTACAGGGCCAGAACACCGGGGAGCTGTTTTTT; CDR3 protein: CASSLQGQNTGELFF
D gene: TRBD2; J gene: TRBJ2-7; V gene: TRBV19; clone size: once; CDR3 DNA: TGTGCCAGTAGTATAGCGGGAGGATCACCCTACGAGCAGTACTTC; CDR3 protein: CASSIAGGSPYEQYF
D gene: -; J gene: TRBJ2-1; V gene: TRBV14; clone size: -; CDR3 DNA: TGTGCCAGCAGCCAAGCGTCGTGGGAGTACAATGAGCAGTTCTTC; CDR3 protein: CASSQASWEYNEQFF
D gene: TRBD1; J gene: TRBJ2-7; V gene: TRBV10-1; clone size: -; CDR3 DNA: TGCGCCAGCAGTGTTACCCCGGGACAGGGAGGCGAGCAGTACTTC; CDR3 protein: CASSVTPGQGGEQYF
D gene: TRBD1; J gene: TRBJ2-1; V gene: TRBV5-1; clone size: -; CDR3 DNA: TGCGCCAGCAGCAACCGGTCACCCACAGGGGCTCGCCAGAGGAATGAGCAGTTCTTC; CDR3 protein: CASSNRSPTGARQRNEQFF
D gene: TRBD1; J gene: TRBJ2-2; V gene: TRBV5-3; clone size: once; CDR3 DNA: TGTGCCAGCAGGTGGGACAGGGGTGGCGGGGAGCTGTTTTTT; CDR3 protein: CASRWDRGGGELFF
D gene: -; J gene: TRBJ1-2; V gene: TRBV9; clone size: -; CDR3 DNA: TGTGCCAGCAGCGTAGCGGTAGGAGCGATCTATGGCTACACCTTC; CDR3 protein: CASSVAVGAIYGYTF
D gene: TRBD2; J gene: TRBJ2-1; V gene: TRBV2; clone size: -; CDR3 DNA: TGTGCCAGCAGTGGTGCGGGAGTGGATGAGCAGTTCTTC; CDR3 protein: CASSGAGVDEQFF
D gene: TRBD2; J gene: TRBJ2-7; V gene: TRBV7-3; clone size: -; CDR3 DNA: TGTGCCAGCAGCTTAACTAGCGGGAGTCGTGAGCAGTACTTC; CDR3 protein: CASSLTSGSREQYF
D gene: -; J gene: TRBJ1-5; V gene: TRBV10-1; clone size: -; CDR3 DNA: TGCGCCAGCAGTGAGGGGGGGTCGCGGCCCCAGCATTTT; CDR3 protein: CASSEGGSRPQHF
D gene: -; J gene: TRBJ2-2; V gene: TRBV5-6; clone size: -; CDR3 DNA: TGTGCCAGCAGCGAAGGGTGGGACACCGGGGAGCTGTTTTTT; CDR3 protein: CASSEGWDTGELFF